This TCR beta chain stems from a study of cytomegalovirus exposure and HLA in healthy donors. Study context: Early on, a data release was issued that held some 91 million unique TCRs from HLA-typed donors.

V lost 6 bases, J lost 1 base, and 9 bases lay in between. The CDR3 loop spans 13 amino acids. The V gene's germline CDR1 is MNHEY and CDR2 SVGAGI. Vbeta (60) and Jbeta (13) primers were used in the PCR. In the study's own analysis: A later analysis tallied 80 million to 100 million unique TCR beta chains, about 9.9 million of them shared. TCRdb keeps only in-frame clones here, not all; method: immunoSEQ multiplex PCR. V and J calls and clone size are as listed in that table; D and trimming were resolved from the DNA. The repertoire holds approximately 70,000 clones, with more than 80% as singletons. The TCR comes from a woman aged 25 to 39 in good health and CMV-seronegative. The J gene is TRBJ1-2, the V gene TRBV6-5, with D possibly TRBD1 on 5 matching bases. Sequencing input: PBMCs. The chain's CDR3 is CASRLQDNYGYTF. Here the CDR3 DNA reads TGTGCCAGCAGACTACAGGATAACTATGGCTACACCTTC.